The following is a T cell receptor (beta chain) sequence with its context. Compared with germline, one end of the junction differs, possibly owing to a read error. This specimen belongs to a study of shared clonotypes between healthy human individuals. At deep level, the assay was performed. Replicate PCRs were loaded with about 300 ng DNA from unsorted PBMC, around 28,000 T cell genomes. Sequenced by immunoSEQ multiplex PCR; TCRdb stores in-frame clones only, minus some. Of approximately 480,000 clones detected, about 80% appear once; the ten largest clones hold around 12%. Germline V gives CDR1 SSHAT, CDR2 FNYEAQ (reference sequence). CDR3 length: 14 residues. Study donors comprised healthy, HIV-negative adults devoid of recent acute infection or vaccination. Among the donors, all were Caucasian adults who lived in Nashville, Tennessee.

Sequencing used PBMCs. The J gene is TRBJ2-3, the V gene TRBV7-7, with D possibly being TRBD2 (6 bases). The TCR comes from a woman between 40 and 55 years old in good health. Some clones in this sample may be carry-over from other donors' samples. The CDR3 is CASSKGGNTDTQYF. DNA of the CDR3: TGTGCTAGCAGCAAGGGAGGAAACACAGATACGCAGTATTTT.